This T cell receptor (beta chain) was obtained from a study of T cell responses to AZD1222 COVID-19 vaccine (dated by TCRdb to the early 2020s). Some background on the complete study: TCR sequencing covered about 230 trial participants: 207 given two doses of AZD1222 and 26 given two doses of MenACWY control vaccine. Enrollment into the trials was organized by age into subgroups of 18-55, 56-69 and 70-plus years, and those subgroups contained 148, 28 and 57 TCR-sequenced participants, respectively.

The time point label, read with the paper, signifies: about 28 days (+/-7) after the second vaccine dose. AZD1222 recipients given second doses at about 4 weeks or at about 12 weeks were pooled, since spike-specific TCR depth and breadth were not found to differ between the two schedules. Samples from vaccinated people were obtained from the UK trials COV001 and COV002, which included a single-blind randomized controlled phase 2/3 trial of AZD1222 (ChAdOx1 nCoV-19) in healthy adults. Trial participant PBMC samples were collected at day 0 and day 28 after the second dose for TCRbeta chain sequencing. General findings and caveats noted by the study authors: Epitopes outside the regions mutated in the B.1.351 and B.1.1.7 variants were reportedly recognized by nearly half of the unique spike-specific TCRs. Spike-specific TCR breadth and depth rose significantly after two AZD1222 doses compared with day 0 and with MenACWY recipients. Most participants were white British and females outnumbered males, and the authors suggested that clonal diversity may have been underestimated. The vaccine-associated CD4 TCRs covered the entire spike protein, and the dominant responses fell in regions 160-218 and 743-854. Because no day 14 peak-response samples were available, the repertoires could be characterized only after the peak T cell response. The 56-69-year group was small, and its depth increase did not reach significance, likely because of low power. Only five to seven AZD1222 recipients were SARS-CoV-2 seropositive at baseline, limiting conclusions about previously exposed vaccinees.

The junction shows trimming of 1 base on V and 0 bases on J, and the gene matches do not reach 8 bases of it. The CDR3 runs 17 amino acids, cysteine and phenylalanine included. The sequence is cut down to CDR3 DNA, 51 bases in frame from base 1. CDR1 SGHRS and CDR2 YFSETQ were looked up in the germline V gene. The CDR3 regions of human TCRbeta chains were subjected to immunosequencing. Per the source publication's procedure: TCRs in the repertoires were compared against a reference library of SARS-CoV-2-specific TCRs that had been generated with the MIRA antigen-specificity platform. Breadth was defined as the fraction of unique TCRs that were SARS-CoV-2-associated, and depth was defined as the fraction of total T cells that were SARS-CoV-2-associated. Using the MIRA data, each spike-specific TCR was mapped to the spike region that the TCR reacts to and placed in a CD4 or CD8 class. Log10-transformed breadth and depth values were compared by one-way ANOVA with Sidak's multiple comparisons tests. Not all clones reach the TCRdb copy of this immuneACCESS table, which keeps in-frame sequences only. Checked studies attribute under half of the gap to unresolved V genes and leave the rest unexplained. Clone size and V and J calls were adopted from that table, with D and trimming inferred from the DNA. Within this sample are approximately 17,000 clones, with about 80% of them counted one time only. Jointly, the top ten make up 12% to 15% of the sample.

A word on this clone: Its antigen target is currently unknown. No base quality information exists; no much larger clone differs at one position.

The receptor was derived from an adult who received the AZD1222 COVID-19 vaccine. The chain uses TRBV5-1 and TRBJ1-2, and 8 junction bases match TRBD1. The sample in question was peripheral blood, obtained 28 days after the second AZD1222 dose. DNA sequence: TGCGCCAGCAGCTTGTGGGGTCAGGGGGCGACTAACTATGGCTACACCTTC. It codes for CASSLWGQGATNYGYTF. With the portions outside the CDR3 filled from the reference TRBV5-1 and TRBJ1-2 genes, the complete variable region becomes KAGVTQTPRYLIKTRGQQVTLSCSPISGHRSVSWYQQTPGQGLQFLFEYFSETQRNKGNFPGRFSGRQFSNSRSEMNVSTLELGDSALYLCASSLWGQGATNYGYTFGSGTRLTVV.